Below, 21 T cell receptor beta chains from the same sample are listed, as sequenced in a study of immune evolution from preneoplasia to lung adenocarcinoma. Method: immunoSEQ multiplex PCR; TCRdb's copy keeps in-frame clones and lacks some. In the table there are around 4,900 clones, around 82% of which are singletons. The material sequenced was FFPE lung adenocarcinoma in situ tissue. Every receptor here comes from a person aged 65-85 years with lung adenocarcinoma.

V gene TRBV28 combines with J gene TRBJ1-1; weak D call: TRBD1 (5 bases). This CDR3 is 14 amino acids long. Between the trimmed V and J ends, which lost 11 bases and 4 bases, there was a span of 20 bases. The germline V gene has CDR1 MDHEN and CDR2 SYDVKM. The CDR3 loop reads CAAGGGGLGTEAFF. The CDR3 DNA follows: TGTGCCGCGGGGGGGGGTGGCCTCGGCACTGAAGCTTTCTTT. Full variable domain (rest looked up from reference TRBV28 and TRBJ1-1): DVKVTQSSRYLVKRTGEKVFLECVQDMDHENMFWYRQDPGLGLRLIYFSYDVKMKEKGDIPEGYSVSREKKERFSLILESASTNQTSMYLCAAGGGGLGTEAFFGQGTRLTVV.

Here the CDR3 reads CASSALAGASTGELFF. The DNA for the CDR3 is TGTGCCAGCAGCGCGCTAGCGGGAGCATCAACCGGGGAGCTGTTTTTT. V and J are TRBV7-3 and TRBJ2-2; the match to TRBD2 covers 10 bases. Germline V gives CDR1 SGHTA, CDR2 FQGTGA. This CDR3 spans 16 amino acids. J was trimmed by 5 bases and V by 5 bases; bases with no gene match: 8.

The chain combines TRBV7-8 with TRBJ2-5; D not certain. The DNA matches TRBJ2-7 better at its end, which makes the J call doubtful. This CDR3 is built from 11 residues. Germline-derived CDR1 and CDR2 are SGHVS and FQNEAQ. The CDR3 DNA is TGTGCCAGCAGCTTTCGGGACGAGCAGTACTTC. Residues: CASSFRDEQYF.

This clone has just one count. V gene TRBV7-9 combines with J gene TRBJ2-7; 9 bases are a match to TRBD2. The CDR3 covers 16 residues. After removal of 0 bases from V and 9 bases from J, the junction contained 12 bases not matched to a gene. Germline V gives CDR1 SEHNR, CDR2 FQNEAQ (reference sequence). CDR3 region: CASSLAQASGTALQYF. The CDR3 DNA follows: TGTGCCAGCAGCTTAGCGCAGGCTAGCGGGACTGCCCTGCAGTACTTC.

The CDR3 sequence: CASSEARTGRQPQHF. The DNA of the CDR3 is TGTGCCAGCAGTGAAGCACGGACAGGAAGACAGCCCCAGCATTTT. V and J are TRBV6-1 and TRBJ1-5, with TRBD1 matching over 7 bases. Germline V lookup: CDR1 MNHNS, CDR2 SASEGT. Germline trimming cut 0 bases from V and 7 bases from J; bases unmatched to any gene: 6. The CDR3 totals 15 residues.

The chain uses TRBV6-5 and TRBJ1-1; no definite D call. Germline V lookup: CDR1 MNHEY, CDR2 SVGAGI. This CDR3 spans 14 amino acids. The V and J ends lost 8 bases and 4 bases respectively, with 17 bases between them. The CDR3 sequence is CASVRGTWRTEAFF. In DNA form, the CDR3 reads TGTGCCAGCGTAAGAGGTACATGGCGCACTGAAGCTTTCTTT.

The chain carries TRBV28 and TRBJ1-2; weak D call: TRBD1 (6 bases). Trimming removed 6 bases from V and 7 bases from J, with 9 bases in between. CDR1 is MDHEN and CDR2 is SYDVKM in the germline V gene. This CDR3 contains 11 residues. The CDR3 region has the DNA TGTGCCAGCAGGACAGGAGGTGGCTACACCTTC. Translating gives CASRTGGGYTF.

Turning to this clone: Other DNA sequences in the same sample also yield this CDR3. V and J are TRBV28 and TRBJ2-1, with 9 nucleotides matching TRBD1. The CDR3 is 15 amino acids. Germline V CDR1 and CDR2: MDHEN, SYDVKM. With 7 bases clipped from V and 4 bases from J, the junction kept 8 bases outside the gene matches. CDR3 protein: CASIRQGGGYNEQFF. In DNA form, the CDR3 reads TGTGCCAGCATACGACAGGGGGGAGGATACAATGAGCAGTTCTTC.

Relative to its sample, this clone is large (0.1 to 1%). The gene calls are TRBV27 and TRBJ2-5, with TRBD1 identical over 7 bases. This CDR3 contains 16 residues. J was trimmed by 1 base and V by 6 bases; bases with no gene match: 11. Per the germline V gene, CDR1 is MNHEY and CDR2 is SMNVEV (reference sequence). The chain's CDR3 is CASRRQGWSIQETQYF. CDR3 bases: TGTGCCAGCAGACGACAGGGTTGGTCCATCCAAGAGACCCAGTACTTC.

This sequence joins TRBV13 and TRBJ2-4; D uncertain. Germline V gene sequence: CDR1 PRHDT, CDR2 FYEKMQ (reference sequence). Trimming left V 5 bases short and J 0 bases short, with 11 bases between. The CDR3 length is 15 residues. The CDR3 protein is CASSVVDRAKNIQYF. CDR3 sequence (DNA): TGTGCCAGCAGCGTAGTGGACCGAGCCAAAAACATTCAGTACTTC.

This clone turned up a few times. V usage is TRBV6-1 and J usage is TRBJ1-6; 8 nucleotides match TRBD1. Germline lookup yields CDR1 MNHNS and CDR2 SASEGT. CDR3 length: 14 residues. The junction had 11 bases not matched to a gene; V was cut back by 8 bases and J by 11 bases. DNA of the CDR3: TGTGCCAGCGCAGGGGGCGAAACGGTGCCACCCCTCCACTTT. Translation gives CASAGGETVPPLHF.

The V and J genes are TRBV28 and TRBJ1-1, with D perhaps TRBD1 (6 bases). There are 13 residues in the CDR3. Looked up from germline, CDR1 is MDHEN and CDR2 is SYDVKM. V lost 5 bases, J lost 7 bases, and 14 bases lay in between. The CDR3 sequence: CASSDFQGIEAFF. CDR3 bases: TGTGCCAGCAGTGACTTTCAGGGGATTGAAGCTTTCTTT.

V is TRBV9 and J is TRBJ1-4; 8 positions match TRBD1. The CDR3 has 16 amino acids. V dropped 4 bases and J dropped 6; count of bases not matched to a gene: 11. Germline CDR1 SGDLS, CDR2 YYNGEE. The CDR3 region is CASSPLTGDRYEKLFF. The CDR3 nucleotides are TGTGCCAGCAGCCCTCTGACAGGGGATAGGTATGAAAAACTGTTTTTT.

The chain links TRBV18 to TRBJ1-1; 8 positions agree with TRBD1. Germline lookup yields CDR1 KGHSH and CDR2 LQKENI. The CDR3 contains 14 residues. With V trimmed by 7 bases and J by 7 bases, 11 bases remained unmatched. This CDR3 is CASLVGQGLGEAFF. The CDR3 DNA is TGTGCCAGCTTAGTCGGACAGGGCTTGGGTGAAGCTTTCTTT.

The rearrangement joins TRBV9 to TRBJ2-2; maybe TRBD2 (5 bases). Trimming pared 2 bases from V and 6 bases from J, leaving 20 bases between. Per the germline V gene, CDR1 is SGDLS and CDR2 is YYNGEE. This CDR3 region has 17 residues. CDR3 sequence: CASSVRTGSTTPGELFF. The CDR3 DNA is TGTGCCAGCAGCGTCCGGACGGGATCTACAACCCCCGGGGAGCTGTTTTTT.

V usage is TRBV5-4 and J usage is TRBJ2-5, with D possibly TRBD2 on 5 matching bases. This CDR3 has 14 residues. V dropped 0 bases and J dropped 7 bases, with 13 bases sitting between them. CDR1 is SGHNT, CDR2 YYREEE, per germline (reference sequence). CDR3 coding DNA: TGTGCCAGCAGCTTGGGACACCGTGAGGGGACCCAGTACTTC. It translates to CASSLGHREGTQYF.

Here the CDR3 reads CASSVAGTPLYEQYF. The CDR3 bases are TGTGCCAGCAGCGTAGCCGGGACACCCTTATACGAGCAGTACTTC. The V call is TRBV9, the J call TRBJ2-7; maybe TRBD1 (6 bases). The V gene's germline CDR1 is SGDLS and CDR2 YYNGEE. The CDR3 contains 15 residues. The V gene lost 0 bases and the J gene lost 4 bases, with 14 bases spanning the gap.

V is TRBV19 and J is TRBJ2-7; D is uncertain. Germline V gene sequence: CDR1 LNHDA, CDR2 SQIVND (reference sequence). V lost 6 bases and J 0 bases, leaving 9 bases between the germline ends. The CDR3 is made up of 13 amino acids. CDR3 residues: CASSPLASYEQYF. The CDR3 region has the DNA TGTGCCAGTAGCCCCCTGGCCTCCTACGAGCAGTACTTC.

This chain links TRBV5-1 with TRBJ2-1, with D unresolved. The CDR3 spans 13 residues. The germline gives CDR1 SGHRS, CDR2 YFSETQ. V lost 2 bases and J lost 9, with 12 bases in between. The CDR3 nucleotides are TGCGCCAGCAGCTTTTACAGTTGGCTTGAGCAGTTCTTC. Its protein product is CASSFYSWLEQFF.

The sample holds one count of this clone. V usage is TRBV2 and J usage is TRBJ2-7; 7 bases are a match to TRBD1. Trimming took 6 bases from V and 3 from J; bases not matched to a gene: 11. Germline V gene data show CDR1 as SNHLY and CDR2 as FYNNEI. This CDR3 spans 15 amino acids. The CDR3 spells CASRYNRGLLYEQYF. Here the CDR3 DNA reads TGTGCCAGCAGATACAACAGGGGCCTTCTCTACGAGCAGTACTTC. The entire variable domain, with the rest obtained from reference TRBV2 and TRBJ2-7, is as follows: EPEVTQTPSHQVTQMGQEVILRCVPISNHLYFYWYRQILGQKVEFLVSFYNNEISEKSEIFDDQFSVERPDGSNFTLKIRSTKLEDSAMYFCASRYNRGLLYEQYFGPGTRLTVT.

This clone came up once. The V and J genes are TRBV5-1 and TRBJ1-3; D is possibly TRBD1 (5 bases). Trimming left V 2 bases short and J 0 bases short, with 15 bases between. Germline V gene data show CDR1 as SGHRS and CDR2 as YFSETQ. This CDR3 is built from 17 residues. CDR3 nucleotides: TGCGCCAGCAGCTTAGATTCTCGGGGACCCTCTGGAAACACCATATATTTT. It encodes CASSLDSRGPSGNTIYF.